A selection of T cell receptor beta chains follows, all from one sample in a study of PD-1 blockade in mismatch repair-deficient tumors. Produced via immunoSEQ multiplex PCR; TCRdb's table is partial and in-frame only. The table includes about 34,000 clones, 75% to 90% detected once. Sequences were derived from PBMCs, sampled 6 to 7 weeks after starting pembrolizumab. The receptors were sampled from an adult with mismatch repair-deficient cancer. The CDR3 runs from the conserved cysteine through the conserved F or W. A D gene is named only where the DNA matches it firmly. Rows may omit the clone size; those that give it use once, few, many or a size class.

j_gene | d_gene | abundance | v_gene | CDR3aa | CDR3nt
TRBJ1-5 | . | once | TRBV18 | CASSPSRGVDQPQHF | TGTGCCAGCTCACCCAGCCGGGGGGTTGATCAGCCCCAGCATTTT
TRBJ1-1 | TRBD1 | . | TRBV28 | CASSPPGGWSNTEAFF | TGTGCCAGCAGTCCTCCAGGGGGCTGGTCTAACACTGAAGCTTTCTTT
TRBJ1-5 | TRBD1 | . | TRBV7-9 | CASSLTGGDQPQHF | TGTGCCAGCAGCTTAACAGGGGGCGATCAGCCCCAGCATTTT
TRBJ2-2 | . | . | TRBV10-1 | CARGITSRNTGELFF | TGCGCCAGGGGAATTACTAGCCGCAACACCGGGGAGCTGTTTTTT
TRBJ2-7 | . | . | TRBV18 | CASSPLAEGEQYF | TGTGCCAGCTCACCATTAGCGGAGGGGGAGCAGTACTTC
TRBJ1-2 | TRBD1 | . | TRBV27 | CASSVTRDRVYHYGYTF | TGTGCCAGCAGTGTTACCCGGGACAGGGTATACCACTATGGCTACACCTTC
TRBJ1-3 | TRBD1 | . | TRBV29-1 | CSVTQGGRGNTIYF | TGCAGCGTCACCCAGGGGGGACGGGGAAACACCATATATTTT
TRBJ2-1 | TRBD2 | . | TRBV25-1 | CASRLAGGTYNEQFF | TGTGCCAGCCGGCTAGCGGGAGGAACCTACAATGAGCAGTTCTTC
TRBJ1-5 | . | . | TRBV7-2 | CASSLEGYQPQHF | TGTGCCAGCAGCTTAGAGGGGTATCAGCCCCAGCATTTT
TRBJ2-7 | . | . | TRBV11-2 | CASSPFPSYEQYF | TGTGCCAGCAGCCCATTTCCCTCCTACGAGCAGTACTTC
TRBJ2-7 | . | . | TRBV5-6 | CASSLNNYEQYF | TGTGCCAGCAGCTTGAACAACTACGAGCAGTACTTC
TRBJ1-1 | . | . | TRBV29-1 | CSAALGGLLAEAFF | TGCAGCGCCGCTCTGGGGGGGCTATTGGCTGAAGCTTTCTTT
TRBJ2-1 | . | few | TRBV19 | CASSIWASHEQFF | TGTGCCAGTAGTATATGGGCTAGCCATGAGCAGTTCTTC
TRBJ2-7 | TRBD1 | . | TRBV14 | CASSPQGTGGYEQYF | TGTGCCAGCAGCCCCCAGGGGACAGGGGGCTACGAGCAGTACTTC
TRBJ2-7 | TRBD1 | few | TRBV5-6 | CASRGTGGAYEQYF | TGTGCCAGCAGGGGGACAGGGGGCGCATACGAGCAGTACTTC
TRBJ2-1 | TRBD2 | . | TRBV5-4 | CASSFPSGRARNEQFF | TGTGCCAGCAGCTTCCCGAGCGGGAGGGCCCGCAATGAGCAGTTCTTC
TRBJ2-7 | TRBD2 | . | TRBV9 | CASSPHRLAGYEQYF | TGTGCCAGCAGCCCCCACCGACTAGCCGGCTACGAGCAGTACTTC
TRBJ1-2 | TRBD1 | . | TRBV18 | CASSPTAPGTGTYGYTF | TGTGCCAGCTCACCAACGGCCCCCGGGACAGGGACCTATGGCTACACCTTC
TRBJ2-3 | TRBD2 | . | TRBV4-2 | CASSQTSGGTDTQYF | TGTGCCAGCAGCCAGACTAGCGGGGGCACAGATACGCAGTATTTT
TRBJ2-1 | TRBD2 | . | TRBV6-4 | CASSDSLAGGYNEQFF | TGTGCCAGCAGTGACTCCCTAGCGGGGGGATACAATGAGCAGTTCTTC
TRBJ2-3 | TRBD2 | once | TRBV27 | CASSPNSGSGADTQYF | TGTGCCAGCAGTCCCAATAGCGGGAGCGGGGCAGATACGCAGTATTTT
TRBJ1-1 | . | . | TRBV10-2 | CASQDTEAFF | TGCGCCAGTCAGGACACTGAAGCTTTCTTT
TRBJ2-1 | TRBD2 | . | TRBV7-6 | CASSNLAGVNNEQFF | TGTGCCAGCAGCAACCTAGCGGGGGTTAACAATGAGCAGTTCTTC
TRBJ1-5 | . | . | TRBV6-5 | CASSPWAGFNQPQHF | TGTGCCAGCAGTCCCTGGGCAGGGTTTAATCAGCCCCAGCATTTT
TRBJ2-7 | . | few | TRBV9 | CASSVALGPYEQYF | TGTGCCAGCAGCGTAGCCTTGGGGCCCTACGAGCAGTACTTC
TRBJ2-7 | . | . | TRBV5-8 | CASSLQAFYEQYF | TGTGCCAGCAGCTTACAGGCATTCTACGAGCAGTACTTC
TRBJ2-7 | TRBD2 | . | TRBV7-9 | CASSLTSGGYEQYF | TGTGCCAGCAGCTTAACTAGCGGGGGTTACGAGCAGTACTTC
TRBJ2-7 | . | few | TRBV18 | CASSPLAKEQYF | TGTGCCAGCTCACCCCTGGCCAAAGAGCAGTACTTC
TRBJ2-5 | TRBD2 | . | TRBV6-4 | CASSRERGETQYF | TGTGCCAGCTCCCGGGAGCGGGGGGAGACCCAGTACTTC
TRBJ2-2 | . | once | TRBV5-1 | CASSLDRIAGELFF | TGCGCCAGCAGCTTAGACAGGATTGCCGGGGAGCTGTTTTTT
TRBJ2-3 | TRBD2 | . | TRBV6-1 | CASSERGSSGTGADTQYF | TGTGCCAGCAGTGAACGGGGATCGAGCGGGACTGGGGCAGATACGCAGTATTTT
TRBJ2-3 | . | . | TRBV7-2 | CASSFASGSDTQYF | TGTGCCAGCAGCTTTGCATCCGGGTCAGATACGCAGTATTTT
TRBJ2-1 | TRBD1 | once | TRBV5-4 | CASSLPGQGNARQFF | TGTGCCAGCAGCTTACCCGGACAGGGTAACGCAAGGCAGTTCTTC
TRBJ2-1 | . | . | TRBV30 | CAWEAQGLQGNEQFF | TGTGCCTGGGAGGCGCAGGGACTTCAGGGCAATGAGCAGTTCTTC
TRBJ2-7 | TRBD1 | few | TRBV28 | CASSSIGTGALYEQYF | TGTGCCAGCAGTTCCATCGGGACAGGGGCACTCTACGAGCAGTACTTC
TRBJ2-1 | . | . | TRBV30 | CAWSVTRGDNEQFF | TGTGCCTGGAGTGTAACCAGGGGTGACAATGAGCAGTTCTTC
TRBJ2-1 | TRBD2 | . | TRBV5-4 | CASSLRVDSGRDEQFF | TGTGCCAGCAGCTTGAGGGTTGATAGCGGGAGGGATGAGCAGTTCTTC
TRBJ2-2 | . | . | TRBV28 | CASSGGRVGELFF | TGTGCCAGCTCTGGAGGCCGTGTCGGGGAGCTGTTTTTT
TRBJ2-3 | . | . | TRBV9 | CASSAQAVLSTDTQYF | TGTGCCAGCAGCGCCCAAGCGGTTCTTAGCACAGATACGCAGTATTTT